The text below deals with one T cell receptor (beta chain). A second PCR of 7 to 11 cycles used a sample-barcoded 5' primer and a J-beta primer mix. Via MiXCR, TCRdb re-called the 5' RACE reads, giving one row per CDR3 protein. Here the sample spans fewer than 1,000,000 distinct CDR3 sequences, about 46% being singletons. Germline V CDR1 and CDR2: SGHRS, YFSETQ. The CDR3 covers 15 residues. The sample is drawn from a study of blood T cells in healthy people across ages. The sequence came from a man at least 80 years old in good health. This chain connects TRBV5-1 to TRBJ2-4, with D tentatively TRBD1 (5 bases). The J call is uncertain, as TRBJ2-7 better fits the DNA end. The sequencing input was blood. CDR3 in amino acids: CASSLAVGRVYEQYF. As DNA, the CDR3 is TGCGCCAGCAGCTTGGCCGTCGGCAGGGTCTACGAGCAGTACTTC.